This T cell receptor (beta chain) comes out of a study of beta chain features in type 1 diabetes. The overall study: All samples yielded 85 million to 130 million examined sorted cells.

Study-wide points: Type 1 diabetes patients showed fewer insertions and more deletions at VDJ junctions. Possible PCR preference for shorter templates applied equally to patients and controls. There was a moderate but significant shortening of TCRB CDR3s in all four CD4+ subsets of Type 1 diabetes patients.

The CDR3 has 13 amino acids. Trimming stripped 1 base from V and 5 bases from J, with 11 bases between. Per germline, CDR1 GTSNPN and CDR2 SVGIG (reference sequence). Many counts were recorded for this clone. Its antigen is unknown. All of the isolated RNA was reverse transcribed, so expressed TCRB transcripts were sequenced. This table comes from immunoSEQ multiplex PCR, and its TCRdb copy is limited to in-frame clones, with some not included. The sample has about 150,000 clones, almost 8% seen once; the top ten hold 0.5%. Via CD45RO/CCR7/CD25/CD127/CD95/CD27, cells of the CD4+ naive, central memory, regulatory and stem cell-like memory subsets were sorted.

Sequenced sample: central memory CD4+ T cells from blood. This clonotype was sampled from a man aged 18 to 30 with type 1 diabetes. This rearrangement joins TRBV30 to TRBJ1-2; D not certain. The CDR3: CAWSAGEGYGYTF. CDR3 DNA: TGTGCCTGGAGTGCCGGGGAGGGATATGGCTACACCTTC.